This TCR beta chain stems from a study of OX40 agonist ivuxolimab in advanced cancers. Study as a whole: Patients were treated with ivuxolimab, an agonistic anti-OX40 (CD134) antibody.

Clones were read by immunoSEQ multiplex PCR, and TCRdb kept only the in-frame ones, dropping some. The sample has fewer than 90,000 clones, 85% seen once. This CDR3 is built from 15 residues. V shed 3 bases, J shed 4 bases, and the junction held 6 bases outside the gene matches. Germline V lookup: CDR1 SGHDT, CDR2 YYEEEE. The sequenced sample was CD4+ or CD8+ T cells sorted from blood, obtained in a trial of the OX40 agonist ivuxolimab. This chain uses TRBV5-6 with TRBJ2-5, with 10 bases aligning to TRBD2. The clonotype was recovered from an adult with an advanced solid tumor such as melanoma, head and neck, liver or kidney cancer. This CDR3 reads CASSSSGREGETQYF. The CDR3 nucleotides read TGTGCCAGCAGCTCTAGCGGGAGAGAGGGAGAGACCCAGTACTTC.